The 31 T cell receptor beta chains listed next were all sequenced from one sample in a study of tumor-infiltrating lymphocytes in primary liver carcinoma (dated 2017 in TCRdb). RNA from unsorted whole blood was extracted with TRIzol reagent, and germline DNA was obtained with the DNeasy Blood & Tissue kit. TCRdb lists the instrument as Illumina HiSeq 2500. A constant-region primer and ProtoScript II reverse transcriptase were used to reverse-transcribe TCRbeta-specific cDNA from about 500 ng total RNA. Three nested multiplex PCR rounds, following a slightly modified ARM-PCR procedure, were used to build the TCRbeta libraries. Multiplex TRBV1-TRBV30 forward primers and a Cbeta reverse primer were used in the first two PCR rounds, each of which was run for around 10 cycles. TCRdb passed the public sequencing reads through fastp at Q25 and MiXCR, retaining productive beta sequences. Rows with a matching CDR3 protein are joined into one entry that keeps the most common DNA and genes. The table for this sample lists about 350,000 distinct CDR3 sequences; approximately 64% of them were counted only once. Jointly, the top ten make up roughly 6% of the sample.

Input material: peripheral blood. Receptors were obtained from a middle-aged man with primary liver carcinoma and hepatitis B virus infection.

In this sample, this clonotype turned up many times. The V call is TRBV12-3 or TRBV12-4, the J call TRBJ2-1; D call uncertain. This CDR3 region has 13 residues. V was clipped by 4 bases and J by 4 bases, with 8 bases between them. Here the CDR3 DNA reads TGTGCCAGCAGTTCGGACCGGTACAATGAGCAGTTCTTC. The encoded protein is CASSSDRYNEQFF.

This clonotype was detected many times. One end of the junction is discordant with germline, which a read error may explain. The chain has TRBV11-2 and TRBJ2-7, with D possibly matching TRBD1 (5 bases). In germline, CDR1 is SGHAT, CDR2 FQNNGV. The length of the CDR3 is 16 residues. For the CDR3, the DNA is TGTGCCAGCAGCTTAGGAACGGCAGGGCTAGGCTACGAGCGGTACTTC. Translating it yields CASSLGTAGLGYERYF.

This clonotype was recorded at least ten times. This sequence joins TRBV6-2 or TRBV6-3 and TRBJ2-7; 8 positions match TRBD2. The CDR3 covers 12 residues. Germline CDR1 and CDR2: MNHEY and SVGEGT. The trim removed 5 bases at V and 9 bases at J, leaving 6 bases unmatched. The CDR3 region is CASSLAGTVQYF. In DNA, the CDR3 is TGTGCCAGCAGTCTAGCGGGTACCGTGCAGTACTTC.

This chain connects TRBV6-2 or TRBV6-3 to TRBJ2-5; TRBD1 is a possible D gene (6 bases). This CDR3 contains 18 residues. CDR1 and CDR2 (germline): MNHEY, SVGEGT. Trimming pared 5 bases from V and 2 bases from J, leaving 24 bases between. The CDR3 bases are TGTGCCAGCAGTCCCGACCGGACAGACGGCCGTCTACAAGAGACCCAGTACTTC. This gives the protein CASSPDRTDGRLQETQYF.

The V gene is TRBV12-3 or TRBV12-4, the J gene TRBJ2-7; D is possibly TRBD1 (5 bases). There are 16 residues in the CDR3. V gave up 3 bases and J gave up 2 bases, with 17 bases separating them. The CDR3 DNA sequence: TGTGCCAGCAGTTTCACTTCCGGACACCAGACCTACGAGCAGTACTTC. Its translation: CASSFTSGHQTYEQYF.

Notes on this clonotype: The junction shows a germline mismatch at one end, possibly a read error. This chain uses TRBV12-3 or TRBV12-4 with TRBJ2-1, with TRBD2 matching 9 bases. This CDR3 spans 14 amino acids. CDR3 loop: CTSSLAGEYNEQFF. The DNA of the CDR3 is TGTACCAGCAGTTTAGCGGGAGAGTACAATGAGCAGTTCTTC.

With respect to this clonotype: The junction does not match germline at one end; this may be a read error. The rearrangement links TRBV5-1 to TRBJ2-3; 9 bases fit TRBD2. This CDR3 has 14 residues. CDR1 and CDR2 from the germline V gene are SGHRS and YFSETQ. CDR3 DNA: TGCGTCAGCAGCTTGGCGGGAGGGCCAGATACGCAGTATTTT. It yields the protein CVSSLAGGPDTQYF.

Turning to this clonotype: A much larger clone differs by one base, so this may be a read error. The rearrangement joins TRBV6-5 to TRBJ2-3; possibly TRBD1 for D (6 bases). Germline CDR1 reads MNHEY; CDR2 reads SVGAGI. The length of the CDR3 is 14 residues. The CDR3 loop reads CASGGIAYTDTRYF. The CDR3 coding sequence is TGTGCCAGTGGGGGCATTGCGTACACAGATACGCGGTATTTT.

This clonotype was picked up a small number of times. The rearrangement uses TRBV6-2 or TRBV6-3 and TRBJ1-1, with 9 bases aligning to TRBD1. CDR1 and CDR2 (germline): MNHEY, SVGEGT. The CDR3 length is 14 residues. The ends lost 7 bases at V and 6 bases at J; junction bases unmatched: 9. CDR3 protein: CASTLDRGVSEAFF. The CDR3 DNA reads as TGTGCCAGCACCCTCGACAGGGGGGTTTCTGAAGCTTTCTTT.

Only one count was recorded for this clonotype. No conserved phenylalanine or tryptophan is present at the end of the CDR3, so a read error is the likely explanation. V gene TRBV11-3 combines with J gene TRBJ2-2; D not certain. The germline V gene has CDR1 SGHNT and CDR2 YENEEA. CDR3 length: 13 amino acids. CDR3 DNA sequence: TGTGCCAGCAGCTTAGGGCACACTGGGGAGCTGTTTTGT. This translates into CASSLGHTGELFC.

A word on this clonotype: This may stem from a read error, because a much larger clone lies one nucleotide away. The CDR3 region is CASSYSSEGMGDQPQHF. In DNA, the CDR3 is TGTGCCAGCAGTTACTCTTCCGAAGGGATGGGGGATCAGCCCCAGCATTTT. The chain carries TRBV6-5 and TRBJ1-5; the D gene is possibly TRBD1 (5 bases). CDR1 is MNHEY, CDR2 SVGAGI, per germline. CDR3 length: 17 amino acids. V lost 0 bases to trimming and J lost 5 bases, with 17 bases between them.

The chain links TRBV11-2 to TRBJ2-1; D not resolved. The CDR3 consists of 12 residues. CDR1 is SGHAT and CDR2 is FQNNGV in the germline V gene. DNA of the CDR3: TGTGCTACCAGCTCCGTTTACAATGAGCAGTTCTTC. Translation: CATSSVYNEQFF.

Concerning this clonotype: Since a much larger clone is just one base distant, this may be a read error. Because it lacks the conserved phenylalanine or tryptophan at the end, this CDR3 is likely a read error. The chain links TRBV12-3 or TRBV12-4 to TRBJ2-3; TRBD2 matches 12 bases. The CDR3 loop spans 15 amino acids. This CDR3 reads CASSLAGGITDTQYL. In nucleotides, the CDR3 is TGTGCCAGCAGTCTAGCGGGAGGGATCACAGATACGCAGTATCTT.

This clonotype is a singleton in its sample. This may be a read error: a much more frequent sequence differs by one nucleotide. The rearrangement links TRBV6-6 to TRBJ1-2; D is ambiguous. The CDR3 has 13 amino acids. Looked up from germline, CDR1 is MNHNY and CDR2 is SVGAGI (reference sequence). In nucleotides, the CDR3 is TGTGCCAGCAGTCCGGGCCTAAACTATGGCTGCACCTTC. Translating it yields CASSPGLNYGCTF.

Worth noting for this clonotype: Germline and junction disagree at one end, which may indicate a read error. This rearrangement joins TRBV29-1 to TRBJ2-7; TRBD1 aligns across 8 bases. CDR3 length: 13 residues. From germline, CDR1 is SQVTM and CDR2 ANQGSEA. CDR3 DNA sequence: TGCAGCGTTGACGCCAGGGGGCTTGTCGAGGAGTACTTC. Amino acid sequence: CSVDARGLVEEYF.

On this clonotype itself: Given the absence of the conserved phenylalanine or tryptophan at the CDR3 end, a read error is likely. The rearrangement uses TRBV11-1 and TRBJ2-7, with D unclear. Trimming took 6 bases from V and 0 from J, leaving 12 bases between them. Germline CDR1 is SGHAT and CDR2 is FQDESV (reference sequence). The CDR3 length is 14 residues. In nucleotides, the CDR3 is TGTGCCAGCAGTACCAGGACCTCCTCCTACGAGCAGTACTTA. Protein sequence: CASSTRTSSYEQYL.

V usage is TRBV4-1 and J usage is TRBJ2-7; 8 positions match TRBD2. V gave up 1 base and J gave up 4 bases; unmatched junction bases: 12. CDR1 MGHRA and CDR2 YSYEKL come from the germline V gene. The CDR3 sequence is 17 residues long. CDR3 protein: CASSQGVGSAGGYEQYF. The CDR3 DNA sequence: TGCGCCAGCAGCCAAGGGGTGGGGTCTGCGGGAGGTTACGAGCAGTACTTC.

This clonotype was found many times. The chain recombines TRBV29-1 with TRBJ2-5; 11 bases map to TRBD1. This CDR3 contains 15 residues. The germline V gene has CDR1 SQVTM and CDR2 ANQGSEA. J lost 5 bases, V lost 2 bases, and 7 bases had no gene match. The CDR3 nucleotides are TGCAGCGTTGAAATGGACAGGGGGCGGTCTGAGACCCAGTACTTC. Encoded protein: CSVEMDRGRSETQYF. Variable domain in full (rest from reference TRBV29-1 and TRBJ2-5): SAVISQKPSRDICQRGTSLTIQCQVDSQVTMMFWYRQQPGQSLTLIATANQGSEATYESGFVIDKFPISRPNLTFSTLTVSNMSPEDSSIYLCSVEMDRGRSETQYFGPGTRLLVL.

Remarks on this clonotype: The junction shows a germline mismatch at one end, possibly a read error. The rearrangement uses TRBV11-2 and TRBJ1-1, with D maybe TRBD1 (6 bases). Per germline, CDR1 SGHAT and CDR2 FQNNGV. This CDR3 has 15 amino acids. The CDR3 protein is CASSLALGGKTKAFF. The CDR3 coding sequence is TGTGCTAGCAGCTTAGCGCTGGGGGGCAAAACTAAAGCTTTCTTT.

On this clonotype itself: A read error may produce the germline difference seen at one junction end. The chain combines TRBV11-1 with TRBJ2-7; TRBD1 matches 9 bases. This CDR3 comprises 18 residues. The germline V gene encodes CDR1 SGHAT and CDR2 FQDESV (reference sequence). The CDR3 DNA is TGTGTCAGCAGTACCCTTTCCGGGACAGGGCTTTTCTTATACGAGCAGTACTTC. This translates into CVSSTLSGTGLFLYEQYF.

This clonotype came up once. One junction end does not reproduce the germline sequence, and a read error may be involved. V and J are TRBV11-2 and TRBJ2-1, with D tentatively TRBD2 (5 bases). The CDR3 totals 15 residues. Germline V lookup: CDR1 SGHAT, CDR2 FQNNGV. CDR3 sequence reads: CVSSVPTNGNNEQFF. The CDR3 nucleotides read TGTGTCAGCAGCGTCCCGACTAACGGGAACAATGAGCAGTTCTTC.

As regards this clonotype: The conserved final phenylalanine or tryptophan is absent from the CDR3, which likely points to a read error. V usage is TRBV11-2 and J usage is TRBJ2-5; maybe TRBD1 (5 bases). The DNA matches TRBJ2-7 better at its end, which makes the J call doubtful. Per the germline V gene, CDR1 is SGHAT and CDR2 is FQNNGV. This CDR3 spans 14 amino acids. CDR3 residues: CASNPGQLAYEQYS. CDR3 DNA sequence: TGTGCCAGCAACCCCGGACAACTGGCCTACGAGCAGTACTCC.

To note about this clonotype: Just one base apart from a much larger clone, this may be a read error. This chain connects TRBV5-5 to TRBJ2-7, with TRBD1 matching 8 bases. Germline CDR1 SGHKS, CDR2 YYEKEE (reference sequence). CDR3 length: 14 amino acids. Here the CDR3 DNA reads TGTGCCAGCAGCTTCTGGACAGGGTCCTACAAGCAGTACTTC. Its protein product is CASSFWTGSYKQYF.

As for this clonotype: Its ends do not fully match the called genes, so a read error is possible. The rearrangement joins TRBV11-2 to TRBJ2-7; D may be TRBD2 (6 bases). Germline CDR1 and CDR2: SGHAT and FQNNGV. There are 14 residues in the CDR3. CDR3 coding DNA: TGTGCCAGCGGCCATTCCCCCCCGGGGGTCGAGCAATACTTC. Its protein product is CASGHSPPGVEQYF.

On this clonotype itself: This may be a read error: a much more frequent sequence differs by one nucleotide. This sequence joins TRBV4-3 and TRBJ2-1; tentatively, D is TRBD2 (6 bases). The CDR3 is 15 residues long. The germline V gene has CDR1 LGHNA and CDR2 YSLEER. The CDR3 sequence: CASSQDNRRAGERFF. Written as DNA, the CDR3 is TGCGCCAGCAGCCAAGACAATCGGAGGGCAGGCGAGCGGTTCTTC.

Worth noting for this clonotype: A much larger clone differs from this one at a single base, so this may be a read error. This sequence joins TRBV5-4 and TRBJ1-5; TRBD1 agrees at 7 bases. Looked up from germline, CDR1 is SGHNT and CDR2 is YYREEE (reference sequence). The CDR3 has 15 amino acids. The CDR3 loop reads CARSLGGQIGQPQHF. CDR3 bases: TGTGCCAGGAGCTTGGGGGGACAGATAGGTCAGCCCCAGCATTTT.

This clonotype has a single count. The rearrangement links TRBV20-1 to TRBJ2-1, with TRBD2 matching over 8 bases. This CDR3 has 16 amino acids. V shed 6 bases, J shed 6 bases, and the junction held 16 bases outside the gene matches. Germline-derived CDR1 and CDR2 are DFQATT and SNEGSKA (reference sequence). CDR3 sequence reads: CSAGKTERESFNEQFF. The CDR3 DNA sequence: TGCAGTGCGGGGAAGACGGAGCGGGAGTCTTTCAATGAGCAGTTCTTC.

About this clonotype: It may be a read error: a sequence one base away is much more abundant. The V gene is TRBV4-1, the J gene TRBJ2-7; maybe TRBD1 (5 bases). This CDR3 contains 14 residues. Germline CDR1 MGHRA, CDR2 YSYEKL. CDR3 region: CASSQDQGSYEQNF. Here the CDR3 DNA reads TGCGCCAGCAGCCAAGATCAGGGTTCCTACGAGCAGAACTTC.

The V call is TRBV6-1, the J call TRBJ2-1; TRBD2 matches at 10 bases. This CDR3 is 20 amino acids long. The germline CDR1 and CDR2 sequences are MNHNS and SASEGT. With 6 bases clipped from V and 0 bases from J, the junction kept 17 bases outside the gene matches. The CDR3, as DNA: TGTGCCAGCAGATATCACAGTGGGATTAGCGGGAGGTACTCCTACAATGAGCAGTTCTTC. Translated, it gives CASRYHSGISGRYSYNEQFF.

The chain links TRBV28 to TRBJ2-2, with D possibly matching TRBD1 (6 bases). The CDR3 sequence is 13 residues long. The V gene lost 6 bases and the J gene lost 7 bases, with 12 bases spanning the gap. Germline V gene lookup returns CDR1 MDHEN and CDR2 SYDVKM. The CDR3 nucleotides are TGTGCCAGCAGCCCACAGGGAATCGGGGAGCTGTTTTTT. Residues: CASSPQGIGELFF.

The chain couples TRBV20-1 to TRBJ2-7, with 12 bases lining up with TRBD2. V lost 4 bases to trimming and J lost 5 bases; unmatched junction nucleotides: 12. CDR1 and CDR2 (germline): DFQATT, SNEGSKA (reference sequence). CDR3 length: 16 residues. CDR3: CSAITPTSGSMNEQYF. CDR3 coding DNA: TGCAGTGCTATTACCCCGACTAGCGGGAGTATGAACGAGCAGTACTTC.